What follows is one T cell receptor (beta chain) and its context. The target antigen is unknown. This sample was taken from a study of T cell repertoires in aging, cancer and after chemotherapy. Turning to the study itself: Glioblastoma patients receiving temozolomide-based therapy gave paired samples before and after chemotherapy.

This CDR3 has 15 residues. In germline, CDR1 is SGHVS, CDR2 FNYEAQ. V dropped 0 bases and J dropped 9; count of bases not matched to a gene: 7. Rearranged V-D-J TRB sequences were amplified with a mixed TRB-A/B primer pool. TCRdb reanalysed the multiplex PCR reads using MiXCR and keeps one entry per CDR3 protein. The data contain fewer than 1,500 distinct CDR3 sequences, approximately 40% of them seen just once; the ten biggest clones take up roughly a tenth. Study findings and constraints: In healthy donors, age-related TCR diversity loss mainly reflected lost richness.

TCR beta rearrangements were amplified from peripheral blood genomic DNA. Sequencing used blood. The gene calls are TRBV7-6 and TRBJ2-3; 9 nucleotides align to TRBD2. This sequence was found in a human donor with a solid tumor. The CDR3 here is CASSLAPSGEGTQYF. CDR3 nucleotide sequence: TGTGCCAGCAGCTTAGCACCTAGCGGGGAAGGAACGCAGTATTTT.